This T cell receptor (beta chain) comes out of a study of blood T cell repertoires in COVID-19. Study details: The United States, Italy and Spain were the sources of the acute and convalescent COVID-19 samples. Sources were T cells, B-cell-depleted T cells, or PBMCs; the material itself was cDNA or gDNA.

Germline loops: CDR1 MDHEN, CDR2 SYDVKM. The CDR3 runs to 18 residues. The V end lost 3 bases, the J end lost 4 bases, and 21 bases lay between the germline ends. The authors' processing: Amplification of reference gene primers provided the estimated nucleated cell counts. The repertoire was sequenced with immunoSEQ multiplex PCR; TCRdb's copy has only in-frame clones and lacks some. V, J and clone size were drawn from that table, and D and trimming were deduced from the DNA. The sample has 50,000 to 75,000 clones; 79% are singletons. The J gene is TRBJ2-2, the V gene TRBV28, with D possibly being TRBD1 (5 bases). Sequenced material: peripheral blood. The origin of this receptor is a man aged 60-69 years with acute or convalescent COVID-19. DNA for the CDR3: TGTGCCAGCAGTTTCCCTCCCTGGGAAGGGGAAGGCACCGGGGAGCTGTTTTTT. It encodes CASSFPPWEGEGTGELFF.